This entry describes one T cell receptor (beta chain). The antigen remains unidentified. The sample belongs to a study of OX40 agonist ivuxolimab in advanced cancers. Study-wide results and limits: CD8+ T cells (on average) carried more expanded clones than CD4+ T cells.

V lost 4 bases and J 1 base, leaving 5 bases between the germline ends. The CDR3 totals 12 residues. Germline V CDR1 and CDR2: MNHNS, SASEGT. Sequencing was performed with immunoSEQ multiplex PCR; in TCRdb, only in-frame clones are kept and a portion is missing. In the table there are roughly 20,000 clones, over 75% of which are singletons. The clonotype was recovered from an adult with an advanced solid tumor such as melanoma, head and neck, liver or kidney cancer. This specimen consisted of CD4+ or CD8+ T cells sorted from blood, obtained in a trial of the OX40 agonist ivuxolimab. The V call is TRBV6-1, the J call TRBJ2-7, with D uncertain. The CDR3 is CASSAISYEQYF. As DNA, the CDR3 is TGTGCCAGCAGTGCCATATCCTACGAGCAGTACTTC.